The 22 T cell receptor beta chains presented below share a single source sample, sequenced in a study of cytomegalovirus exposure and HLA in healthy donors. Primers for the PCR totalled 60 Vbeta and 13 Jbeta. Libraries were prepared by immunoSEQ multiplex PCR; TCRdb keeps only in-frame clonotypes and omits some of them. Its listing shows around 51,000 clones. The sequenced sample was PBMCs. These receptors originate from a woman between 40 and 50 years old in good health and CMV-seronegative.

The rearrangement links TRBV7-2 to TRBJ2-3, with 10 bases that match TRBD2. Germline V gives CDR1 SGHTA, CDR2 FQGNSA. The V gene end was trimmed by 8 bases and the J gene end by 8 bases; junction bases not matched to a gene: 7. CDR3 size: 13 residues. CDR3 amino acids: CASPSGSSGTQYF. The CDR3 DNA is TGTGCCAGCCCTAGCGGGAGCTCGGGTACGCAGTATTTT.

This sequence joins TRBV13 and TRBJ2-3; no clear D. V gave up 1 base and J gave up 5 bases, with 4 bases separating them. CDR1 is PRHDT, CDR2 FYEKMQ, per germline (reference sequence). This CDR3 contains 12 residues. The CDR3 loop is CASSLAVDTQYF. The CDR3 bases are TGTGCCAGCAGCTTAGCGGTAGATACGCAGTATTTT.

The V call is TRBV27, the J call TRBJ1-1; TRBD1 might be the D (5 bases). The CDR3 sequence is 15 residues long. Looked up from germline, CDR1 is MNHEY and CDR2 is SMNVEV (reference sequence). V lost 3 bases, J lost 3 bases, and 14 bases lay in between. CDR3 loop: CASSFLSARDTEAFF. The DNA of the CDR3 is TGTGCCAGCAGTTTCCTTTCCGCCAGGGACACTGAAGCTTTCTTT.

The chain recombines TRBV4-3 with TRBJ1-2; D not certain. CDR1 and CDR2 (germline): LGHNA, YSLEER. This CDR3 spans 17 amino acids. V lost 0 bases, J lost 2 bases, and 16 bases lay in between. CDR3 residues: CASSQDERGEWNYGYTF. CDR3 DNA sequence: TGCGCCAGCAGCCAAGATGAACGGGGAGAATGGAACTATGGCTACACCTTC.

J is TRBJ1-2 and V is TRBV30; D not certain. Per the germline V gene, CDR1 is GTSNPN and CDR2 is SVGIG (reference sequence). Trimming removed 3 bases at V and 6 bases at J, with 14 bases between. The CDR3 runs to 13 residues. CDR3 sequence: CAWRKAGGNGYTF. CDR3 nucleotides: TGTGCCTGGAGGAAGGCTGGAGGCAATGGCTACACCTTC.

The chain combines TRBV6-1 with TRBJ2-5, with a tentative D call TRBD1 (6 bases). CDR3 length: 11 residues. Trimming removed 6 bases at V and 5 bases at J, with 7 bases between. From germline, CDR1 is MNHNS and CDR2 SASEGT. CDR3 sequence (DNA): TGTGCCAGCAGACAGGGTGAGACCCAGTACTTC. It translates to CASRQGETQYF.

CDR3 in DNA: TGTGCCAGCAGCCAAGCCCCCCTCGGACAGGCCCGTTTTTTACCCCTCCACTTT. It codes for CASSQAPLGQARFLPLHF. The genes are TRBV4-2 and TRBJ1-6; 7 positions match TRBD1. CDR1 LGHNA and CDR2 YNFKEQ come from the germline V gene. The J segment lost 12 bases and the V segment lost 1 base, leaving 18 bases of the junction unmatched. CDR3 length equals 18 residues.

The chain combines TRBV5-4 with TRBJ2-7, with TRBD1 matching over 9 bases. The ends lost 0 bases at V and 6 bases at J; junction bases unmatched: 4. Germline V lookup: CDR1 SGHNT, CDR2 YYREEE (reference sequence). This CDR3 is built from 14 residues. CDR3 region: CASSLGTGGAEQYF. As DNA, the CDR3 is TGTGCCAGCAGCTTGGGTACAGGGGGCGCCGAGCAGTACTTC.

This chain connects TRBV18 to TRBJ2-7; maybe TRBD1 (6 bases). Trimming stripped 2 bases from V and 3 bases from J, with 8 bases between. Germline CDR1 and CDR2: KGHSH and LQKENI. The length of the CDR3 is 13 residues. The chain's CDR3 is CASSPGGGYEQYF. CDR3 sequence (DNA): TGTGCCAGCTCACCAGGGGGCGGCTACGAGCAGTACTTC.

The J gene is TRBJ2-3, the V gene TRBV5-1; 11 bases map to TRBD2. Trimming cost V 0 bases and J 6 bases; bases outside gene matches: 3. Germline CDR1 and CDR2: SGHRS and YFSETQ. The CDR3 has 15 amino acids. The CDR3 is CASSLGTSGGDTQYF. The CDR3 bases are TGCGCCAGCAGCTTGGGAACTAGCGGGGGCGATACGCAGTATTTT.

The chain joins TRBV19 to TRBJ2-1; 7 bases agree with TRBD2. The CDR3 contains 15 residues. Germline values: CDR1 LNHDA, CDR2 SQIVND (reference sequence). J was trimmed by 4 bases and V by 7 bases; bases with no gene match: 10. The chain's CDR3 is CASTKLGGRYNEQFF. DNA of the CDR3: TGTGCCAGTACCAAACTCGGGGGGAGGTACAATGAGCAGTTCTTC.

The genes are TRBV7-8 and TRBJ2-7, with TRBD1 matching over 9 bases. The CDR3 runs 15 residues. Germline V gene lookup returns CDR1 SGHVS and CDR2 FQNEAQ. V trimming: 5 bases; J trimming: 6 bases; junction bases outside the gene matches: 11. The CDR3 region has the DNA TGTGCCAGCAGCAAAACAGGGGGCATAGCGGGCGAGCAGTACTTC. Amino acids: CASSKTGGIAGEQYF.

The chain uses TRBV4-1 and TRBJ2-2, with D perhaps matching TRBD1 (6 bases). V was pared by 0 bases and J by 16 bases, with 15 bases between. Germline CDR1 is MGHRA and CDR2 is YSYEKL. The CDR3 spans 13 residues. The CDR3, as DNA: TGCGCCAGCAGCCAAGATGGCCGGACAGAGGAGTTTTTT. Its translation: CASSQDGRTEEFF.

The rearrangement uses TRBV12-2 and TRBJ2-7; the table's D call, TRBD2, has no DNA check behind it. TRBV12-2 is recorded as a pseudogene. The CDR3 has 11 amino acids. The CDR3 sequence: CASRRDYEQYF. CDR3 nucleotide sequence: TGTGCAAGTCGCCGGGACTACGAGCAGTACTTC.

V gene TRBV7-2 combines with J gene TRBJ1-1; maybe TRBD1 (5 bases). The CDR3 contains 13 residues. From germline, CDR1 is SGHTA and CDR2 FQGNSA. The V end was cut by 0 bases, the J end by 8 bases, with 10 bases between. CDR3 protein: CASSLAQGIEAFF. CDR3 in DNA: TGTGCCAGCAGCTTAGCGCAGGGCATCGAAGCTTTCTTT.

This chain uses TRBV7-3 with TRBJ2-3; 11 bases agree with TRBD2. The CDR3 contains 15 residues. Germline V gene data show CDR1 as SGHTA and CDR2 as FQGTGA. V gave up 2 bases and J gave up 6 bases; unmatched junction bases: 4. CDR3 coding DNA: TGTGCCAGCAGCTTAGGACTAGCGGGTGGGGATACGCAGTATTTT. It encodes CASSLGLAGGDTQYF. Filled out from reference TRBV7-3 and TRBJ2-3, the complete variable domain reads GAGVSQTPSNKVTEKGKYVELRCDPISGHTALYWYRQSLGQGPEFLIYFQGTGAADDSGLPNDRFFAVRPEGSVSTLKIQRTERGDSAVYLCASSLGLAGGDTQYFGPGTRLTVL.

The rearrangement uses TRBV4-3 and TRBJ2-5, with TRBD2 identical over 9 bases. The CDR3 contains 15 residues. Losses at the gene ends were 0 bases for V and 1 base for J; bases not matched to a gene: 0. Per the germline V gene, CDR1 is LGHNA and CDR2 is YSLEER. CDR3 DNA: TGCGCCAGCAGCCAAGAGCGGGGGGGCCAAGAGACCCAGTACTTC. Protein sequence: CASSQERGGQETQYF.

The chain recombines TRBV7-9 with TRBJ2-1, with 8 positions matching TRBD2. The CDR3 extends over 16 amino acids. Trimming took 4 bases from V and 10 from J; bases not matched to a gene: 15. Germline CDR1 reads SEHNR; CDR2 reads FQNEAQ (reference sequence). In DNA, the CDR3 is TGTGCCAGCAGCTACTCCGGGAACAGCGGGAGAGTGGAGCAGTTCTTC. It encodes CASSYSGNSGRVEQFF.

The chain carries TRBV28 and TRBJ1-2, with 7 bases matching TRBD1. The CDR3 runs to 16 residues. CDR1 is MDHEN, CDR2 SYDVKM, per germline. With 6 bases clipped from V and 2 bases from J, the junction kept 12 bases outside the gene matches. CDR3: CASSTQIPGQNYGYTF. DNA of the CDR3: TGTGCCAGCAGCACCCAAATCCCGGGACAGAACTATGGCTACACCTTC.

The chain uses TRBV18 and TRBJ2-7; 9 bases map to TRBD2. V was clipped by 2 bases and J by 3 bases; unmatched bases: 5. Germline V gene sequence: CDR1 KGHSH, CDR2 LQKENI. CDR3 length equals 15 residues. The CDR3 region has the DNA TGTGCCAGCTCACCAGTAACTAGCGGGTACTACGAGCAGTACTTC. Protein: CASSPVTSGYYEQYF.

CDR3: CASSQFLAGPNTGELFF. In DNA form, the CDR3 reads TGTGCCAGCAGCCAGTTCCTAGCGGGTCCGAACACCGGGGAGCTGTTTTTT. The chain is built from TRBV16 and TRBJ2-2, with 8 positions matching TRBD2. From germline, CDR1 is KGHSY and CDR2 FQNENV. The J segment lost 0 bases and the V segment lost 3 bases, leaving 6 bases of the junction unmatched. The CDR3 has 17 residues.

V and J are TRBV5-1 and TRBJ2-3; TRBD2 matches at 10 bases. V shed 0 bases, J shed 1 base, and the junction held 2 bases outside the gene matches. There are 16 residues in the CDR3. Germline-derived CDR1 and CDR2 are SGHRS and YFSETQ. CDR3 nucleotide sequence: TGCGCCAGCAGCTTGGCCGGGACTAGCGGCACAGATACGCAGTATTTT. Residues: CASSLAGTSGTDTQYF.